A single T cell receptor (beta chain) is shown here with its context. Antigen: not known. With 0 bases removed from V and 9 bases from J, the gap between germline ends came to 16 bases. Per the germline V gene, CDR1 is SGDLS and CDR2 is YYNGEE. The CDR3 consists of 14 residues. The entry originates in a study of cytomegalovirus exposure and HLA in healthy donors. The PCR contained 60 Vbeta and 13 Jbeta primers. Clones were read by immunoSEQ multiplex PCR, and TCRdb kept only the in-frame ones, dropping some. Of 130,000 to 150,000 clones in the sample, roughly four fifths were seen once. Points from the study as a whole: TCR beta V- and J-gene trimming was later associated with a missense DCLRE1C variant. The study dropped some indistinguishable V segments, TRBV6-2 and TRBV6-3 among them.

The material sequenced was PBMCs. This clonotype was obtained from a woman aged 60 to 75 in good health and CMV-seropositive. The chain has TRBV9 and TRBJ2-7; unclear D gene. The CDR3 DNA sequence: TGTGCCAGCAGCGTAGGTACCTTGTTTTCGGTGCAGTACTTC. As protein: CASSVGTLFSVQYF.